The 13 T cell receptor beta chains below were found in one sample sequenced in a study of blood T cells in healthy people across ages. Sample-barcoded 5' priming and a J-beta primer mix drove a second PCR of about 6 to 11 cycles. One entry per CDR3 protein results from TCRdb running MiXCR on the 5' RACE reads. The sample yields fewer than 2,000,000 distinct CDR3 sequences, roughly 43% seen once. The sequenced material came from blood. The receptors were sampled from a human donor in good health.

The V call is TRBV27, the J call TRBJ2-7; 9 bases fit TRBD1. V shed 8 bases, J shed 6 bases, and the junction held 11 bases outside the gene matches. The CDR3 sequence is 14 residues long. CDR1 and CDR2 from the germline V gene are MNHEY and SMNVEV (reference sequence). The CDR3: CASASPGQGFEQYF. CDR3 DNA: TGTGCCAGCGCTTCACCGGGACAGGGTTTCGAGCAGTACTTC.

The CDR3 DNA follows: TGTGCCAGCGGGACGACAGGGCTTAACTATGGCTACACCTTC. Its protein is CASGTTGLNYGYTF. The chain carries TRBV7-2 and TRBJ1-2; 7 bases match TRBD1. Germline-derived CDR1 and CDR2 are SGHTA and FQGNSA. With 8 bases clipped from V and 1 base from J, the junction kept 7 bases outside the gene matches. CDR3 length: 14 residues.

This chain connects TRBV9 to TRBJ2-3; TRBD1 is a possible D gene (6 bases). Trimming shortened V by 4 bases and J by 1 base, and 16 bases separated the two germline ends. CDR1 is SGDLS and CDR2 is YYNGEE in the germline V gene. This CDR3 contains 16 residues. CDR3 in DNA: TGTGCCAGCAGCCCCTCCCCGGGACATCGCACAGATACGCAGTATTTT. It codes for CASSPSPGHRTDTQYF.

There are a few counts of this clonotype. The chain recombines TRBV28 with TRBJ1-2; TRBD1 might be the D (5 bases). Germline V gives CDR1 MDHEN, CDR2 SYDVKM. Trimming left V 8 bases short and J 7 bases short, with 11 bases between. The CDR3 spans 11 residues. The CDR3 sequence: CASRWGFGYTF. The CDR3 DNA follows: TGTGCCAGCCGGTGGGGCTTTGGCTACACCTTC.

The gene calls are TRBV29-1 and TRBJ2-5; 12 bases fit TRBD2. CDR1 is SQVTM and CDR2 is ANQGSEA in the germline V gene. With V trimmed by 7 bases and J by 8 bases, 14 bases remained unmatched. CDR3 length: 15 amino acids. CDR3 residues: CSAALTSGGPSTQYF. The CDR3 DNA reads TGCAGCGCCGCCCTGACTAGCGGGGGACCATCCACCCAGTACTTC.

This clonotype was observed a few times. The CDR3 DNA sequence: TGTGCCAGCGCAAGGGGGAGCTATGGCTACACCTTC. Its protein product is CASARGSYGYTF. The chain has TRBV28 and TRBJ1-2; possibly TRBD1 for D (6 bases). Trimming pared 8 bases from V and 4 bases from J, leaving 11 bases between. The CDR3 extends over 12 amino acids. In germline, CDR1 is MDHEN, CDR2 SYDVKM.

This clonotype was counted only a few times. CDR3 nucleotide sequence: TGTGCCAGCAGTTGGGACAGGGAGGTTCCAGATACGCAGTATTTT. This gives the protein CASSWDREVPDTQYF. The V and J genes are TRBV25-1 and TRBJ2-3; 9 positions match TRBD1. Trimming took 5 bases from V and 4 from J; bases not matched to a gene: 7. Germline V gene sequence: CDR1 MGHDK, CDR2 SYGVNS. There are 15 residues in the CDR3. Drawing the rest from reference TRBV25-1 and TRBJ2-3, the complete variable domain is EADIYQTPRYLVIGTGKKITLECSQTMGHDKMYWYQQDPGMELHLIHYSYGVNSTEKGDLSSESTVSRIRTEHFPLTLESARPSHTSQYLCASSWDREVPDTQYFGPGTRLTVL.

This clonotype was detected a few times. V and J are TRBV20-1 and TRBJ2-3, with TRBD2 matching 8 bases. Per germline, CDR1 DFQATT and CDR2 SNEGSKA (reference sequence). V gave up 0 bases and J gave up 1 base; unmatched junction bases: 6. This CDR3 comprises 16 residues. The CDR3 bases are TGCAGTGCTAGAGATACCCTAGCGGGCCGCACAGATACGCAGTATTTT. Translating gives CSARDTLAGRTDTQYF.

This clonotype was picked up a small number of times. The chain carries TRBV14 and TRBJ2-5; unclear D gene. The CDR3 is 13 amino acids. Germline-derived CDR1 and CDR2 are SGHDN and FVKESK. V was shortened by 2 bases and J by 5 bases, with 9 bases between the two germline ends. The CDR3 nucleotides are TGTGCCAGCAGCCAAATAGTAGGGGAGACCCAGTACTTC. Its translation is CASSQIVGETQYF.

The V and J genes are TRBV29-1 and TRBJ1-4; 9 nucleotides match TRBD1. The CDR3 is made up of 13 amino acids. Germline values: CDR1 SQVTM, CDR2 ANQGSEA. The V segment lost 6 bases and the J segment 6 bases; nucleotides outside the gene matches: 5. The CDR3 region has the DNA TGCAGCGTCGCCACAGGGGGCCATGAAAAACTGTTTTTT. Encoded protein: CSVATGGHEKLFF.

The chain couples TRBV20-1 to TRBJ2-1; D possibly corresponds to TRBD2 (5 bases). The V end lost 6 bases, the J end lost 9 bases, and 21 bases lay between the germline ends. The CDR3 runs 14 residues. The germline gives CDR1 DFQATT, CDR2 SNEGSKA (reference sequence). DNA for the CDR3: TGCAGTGCCCCCGGACCCCCCGCTGGAGGTGAGCAGTTCTTC. It encodes CSAPGPPAGGEQFF.

This clonotype was seen a few times. CDR3: CASSSHTTSTDTQYF. The CDR3 DNA follows: TGTGCCAGCAGCTCGCACACGACGAGCACAGATACGCAGTATTTT. The genes are TRBV7-8 and TRBJ2-3; D gene ambiguous. The length of the CDR3 is 15 residues. V lost 4 bases and J 0 bases, leaving 11 bases between the germline ends. In germline, CDR1 is SGHVS, CDR2 FQNEAQ. The variable domain in full, with the rest retrieved from reference TRBV7-8 and TRBJ2-3, is GAGVSQSPRYKVAKRGQDVALRCDPISGHVSLFWYQQALGQGPEFLTYFQNEAQLDKSGLPSDRFFAERPEGSVSTLKIQRTQQEDSAVYLCASSSHTTSTDTQYFGPGTRLTVL.

V is TRBV7-2 and J is TRBJ2-7; TRBD1 matches at 10 bases. With 5 bases clipped from V and 3 bases from J, the junction kept 7 bases outside the gene matches. The CDR3 has 15 residues. Germline V CDR1 and CDR2: SGHTA, FQGNSA. The CDR3 loop is CASSPGQGGFYEQYF. The CDR3 nucleotides are TGTGCCAGCAGCCCAGGACAGGGGGGCTTCTACGAGCAGTACTTC.